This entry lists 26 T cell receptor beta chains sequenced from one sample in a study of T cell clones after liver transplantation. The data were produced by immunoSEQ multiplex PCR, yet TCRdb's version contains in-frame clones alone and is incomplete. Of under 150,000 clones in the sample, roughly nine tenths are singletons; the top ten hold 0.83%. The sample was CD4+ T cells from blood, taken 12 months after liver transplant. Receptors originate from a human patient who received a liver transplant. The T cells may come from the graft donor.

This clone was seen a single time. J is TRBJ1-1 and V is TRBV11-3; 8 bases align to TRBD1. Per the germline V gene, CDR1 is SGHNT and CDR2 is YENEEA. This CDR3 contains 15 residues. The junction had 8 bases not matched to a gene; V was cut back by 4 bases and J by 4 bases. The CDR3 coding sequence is TGTGCCAGCAGCTCACCCGGGACAGGCAGCACTGAAGCTTTCTTT. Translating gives CASSSPGTGSTEAFF.

CDR3 nucleotides: TGTGCCAGCAGCCCCTTTAATGAAAAACTGTTTTTT. Its translation: CASSPFNEKLFF. V usage is TRBV28 and J usage is TRBJ1-4; D remains ambiguous. The CDR3 is made up of 12 amino acids. V lost 6 bases to trimming and J lost 4 bases, with 6 bases between them. Germline V gene lookup returns CDR1 MDHEN and CDR2 SYDVKM.

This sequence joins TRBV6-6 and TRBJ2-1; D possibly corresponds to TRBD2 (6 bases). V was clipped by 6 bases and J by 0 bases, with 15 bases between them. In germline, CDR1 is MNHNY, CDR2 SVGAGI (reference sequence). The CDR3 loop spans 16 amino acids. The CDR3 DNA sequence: TGTGCCAGCAGAGCCTTTGGGGGGAGCTCCTACAATGAGCAGTTCTTC. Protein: CASRAFGGSSYNEQFF.

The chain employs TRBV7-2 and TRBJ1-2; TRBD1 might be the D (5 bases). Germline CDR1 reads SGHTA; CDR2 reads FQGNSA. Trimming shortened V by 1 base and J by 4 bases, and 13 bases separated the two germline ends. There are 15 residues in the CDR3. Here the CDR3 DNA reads TGTGCCAGCAGCTTAGATAGCAGGGAGGGCTATGGCTACACCTTC. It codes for CASSLDSREGYGYTF.

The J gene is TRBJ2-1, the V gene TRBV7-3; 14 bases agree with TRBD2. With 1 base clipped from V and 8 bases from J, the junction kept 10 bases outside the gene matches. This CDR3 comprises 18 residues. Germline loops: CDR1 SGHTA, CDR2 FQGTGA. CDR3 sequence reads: CASSLKSWGTSGSYEQFF. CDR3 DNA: TGTGCCAGCAGCTTAAAATCTTGGGGGACTAGCGGGAGCTATGAGCAGTTCTTC. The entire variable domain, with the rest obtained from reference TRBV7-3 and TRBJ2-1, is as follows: GAGVSQTPSNKVTEKGKYVELRCDPISGHTALYWYRQSLGQGPEFLIYFQGTGAADDSGLPNDRFFAVRPEGSVSTLKIQRTERGDSAVYLCASSLKSWGTSGSYEQFFGPGTRLTVL.

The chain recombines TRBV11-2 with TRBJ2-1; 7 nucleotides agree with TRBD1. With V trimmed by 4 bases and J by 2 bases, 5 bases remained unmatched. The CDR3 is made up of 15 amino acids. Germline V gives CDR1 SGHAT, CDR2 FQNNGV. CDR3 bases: TGTGCCAGCAGCTCCAACAGGGGCCCCTACAATGAGCAGTTCTTC. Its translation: CASSSNRGPYNEQFF.

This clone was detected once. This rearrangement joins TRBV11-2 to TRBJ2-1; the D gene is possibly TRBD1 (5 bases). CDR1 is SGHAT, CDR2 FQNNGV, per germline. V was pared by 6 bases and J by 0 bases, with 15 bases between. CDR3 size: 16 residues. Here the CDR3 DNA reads TGTGCCAGCAGGTCTCTCAGGGTGAGCTCCTACAATGAGCAGTTCTTC. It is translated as CASRSLRVSSYNEQFF.

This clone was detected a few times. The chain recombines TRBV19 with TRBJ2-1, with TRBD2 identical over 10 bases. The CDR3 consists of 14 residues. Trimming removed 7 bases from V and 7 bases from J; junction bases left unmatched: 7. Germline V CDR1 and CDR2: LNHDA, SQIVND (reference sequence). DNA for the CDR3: TGTGCCAGTATTCCTAGCGGGAGAGAGAATGAGCAGTTCTTC. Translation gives CASIPSGRENEQFF.

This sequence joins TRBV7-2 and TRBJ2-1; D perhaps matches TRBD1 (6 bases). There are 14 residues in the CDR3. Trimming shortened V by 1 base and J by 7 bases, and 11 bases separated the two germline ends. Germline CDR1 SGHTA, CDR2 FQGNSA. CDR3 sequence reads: CASSLDRVSNEQFF. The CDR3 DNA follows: TGTGCCAGCAGCTTAGACAGGGTTTCTAATGAGCAGTTCTTC.

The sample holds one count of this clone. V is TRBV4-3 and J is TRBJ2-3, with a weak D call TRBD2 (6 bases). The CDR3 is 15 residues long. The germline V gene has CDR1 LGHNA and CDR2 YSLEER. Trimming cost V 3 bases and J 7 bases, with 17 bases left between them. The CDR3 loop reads CASSQFAGTRNTQYF. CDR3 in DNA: TGCGCCAGCAGCCAGTTCGCCGGGACTCGAAATACGCAGTATTTT.

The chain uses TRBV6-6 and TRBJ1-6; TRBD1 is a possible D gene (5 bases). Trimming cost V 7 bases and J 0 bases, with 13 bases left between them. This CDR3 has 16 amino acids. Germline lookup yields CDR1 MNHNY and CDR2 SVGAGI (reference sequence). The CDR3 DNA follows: TGTGCCAGCAACCGCCGACAGAGCTCCTATAATTCACCCCTCCACTTT. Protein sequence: CASNRRQSSYNSPLHF.

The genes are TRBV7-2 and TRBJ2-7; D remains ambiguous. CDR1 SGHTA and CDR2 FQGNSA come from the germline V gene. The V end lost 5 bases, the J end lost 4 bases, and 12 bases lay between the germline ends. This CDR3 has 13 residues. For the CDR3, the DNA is TGTGCCAGCAGCAACGCCGTGGCTTACGAGCAGTACTTC. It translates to CASSNAVAYEQYF.

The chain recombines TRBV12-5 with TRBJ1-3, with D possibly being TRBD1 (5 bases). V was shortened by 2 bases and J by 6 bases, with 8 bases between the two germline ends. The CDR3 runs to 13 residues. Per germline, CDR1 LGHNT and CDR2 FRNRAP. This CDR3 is CASGLFRVNTIYF. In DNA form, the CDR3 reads TGTGCTAGTGGTTTGTTCAGGGTAAACACCATATATTTT.

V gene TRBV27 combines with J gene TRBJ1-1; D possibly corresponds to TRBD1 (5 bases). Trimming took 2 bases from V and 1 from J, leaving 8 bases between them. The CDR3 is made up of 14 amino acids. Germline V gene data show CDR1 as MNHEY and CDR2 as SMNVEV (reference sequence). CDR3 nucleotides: TGTGCCAGCAGTTTAAACGGGGGGAACACTGAAGCTTTCTTT. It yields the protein CASSLNGGNTEAFF.

The CDR3 DNA follows: TGTGCCATCAGTGAGTCGGGACGGACGAGCTCCTACGAGCAGTACTTC. Translation: CAISESGRTSSYEQYF. This chain links TRBV10-3 with TRBJ2-7; possibly TRBD1 or TRBD2 for D (5 bases each). CDR3 length equals 16 residues. CDR1 is ENHRY and CDR2 is SYGVKD in the germline V gene. Trimming stripped 0 bases from V and 0 bases from J, with 12 bases between.

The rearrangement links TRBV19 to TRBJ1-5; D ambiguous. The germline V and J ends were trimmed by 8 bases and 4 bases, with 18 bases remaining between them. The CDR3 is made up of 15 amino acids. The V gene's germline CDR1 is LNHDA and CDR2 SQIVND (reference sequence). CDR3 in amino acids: CASSSLRAVNQPQHF. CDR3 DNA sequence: TGTGCCAGTTCCTCATTAAGGGCGGTTAATCAGCCCCAGCATTTT.

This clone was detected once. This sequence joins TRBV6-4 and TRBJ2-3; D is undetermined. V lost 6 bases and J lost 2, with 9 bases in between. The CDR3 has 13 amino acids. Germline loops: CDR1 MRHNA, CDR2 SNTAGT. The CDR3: CASSEVITDTQYF. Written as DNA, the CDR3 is TGTGCCAGCAGCGAGGTGATCACAGATACGCAGTATTTT.

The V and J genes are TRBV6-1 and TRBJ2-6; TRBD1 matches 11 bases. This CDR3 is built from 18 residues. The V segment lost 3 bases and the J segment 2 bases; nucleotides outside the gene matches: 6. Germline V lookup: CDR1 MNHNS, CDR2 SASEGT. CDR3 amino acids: CASSDPLGQGAGANVLTF. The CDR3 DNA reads TGTGCCAGCAGTGACCCTTTGGGACAGGGGGCTGGGGCCAACGTCCTGACTTTC.

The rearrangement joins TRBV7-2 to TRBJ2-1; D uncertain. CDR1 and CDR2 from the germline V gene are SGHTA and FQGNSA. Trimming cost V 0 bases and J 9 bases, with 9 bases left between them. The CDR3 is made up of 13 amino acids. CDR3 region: CASSLARAIEQFF. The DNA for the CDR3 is TGTGCCAGCAGCTTAGCGCGCGCTATTGAGCAGTTCTTC.

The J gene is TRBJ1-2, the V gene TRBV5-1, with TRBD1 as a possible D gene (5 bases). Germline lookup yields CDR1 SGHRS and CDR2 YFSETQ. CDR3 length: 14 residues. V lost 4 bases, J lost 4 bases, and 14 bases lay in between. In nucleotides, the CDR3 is TGCGCCAGCAGCCCGGAGGCAGGGTTCTATGGCTACACCTTC. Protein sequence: CASSPEAGFYGYTF.

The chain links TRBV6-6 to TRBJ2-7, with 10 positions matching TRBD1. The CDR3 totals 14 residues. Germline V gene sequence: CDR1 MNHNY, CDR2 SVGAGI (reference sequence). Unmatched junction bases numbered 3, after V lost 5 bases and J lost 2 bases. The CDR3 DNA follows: TGTGCCAGCAGTAGACAGGGGGCCACCTACGAGCAGTACTTC. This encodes CASSRQGATYEQYF.

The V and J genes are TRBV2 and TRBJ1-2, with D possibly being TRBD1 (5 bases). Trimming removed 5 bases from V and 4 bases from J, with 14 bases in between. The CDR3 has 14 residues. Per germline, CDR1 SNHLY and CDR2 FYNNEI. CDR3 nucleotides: TGTGCCAGCAGTCCGGGACTCGGGAGCTATGGCTACACCTTC. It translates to CASSPGLGSYGYTF.

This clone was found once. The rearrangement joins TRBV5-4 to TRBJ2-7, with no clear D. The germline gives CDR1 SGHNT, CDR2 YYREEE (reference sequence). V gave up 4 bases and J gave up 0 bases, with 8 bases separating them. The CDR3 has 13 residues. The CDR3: CASSERSSYEQYF. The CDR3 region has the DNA TGTGCCAGCAGCGAGAGGAGCTCCTACGAGCAGTACTTC.

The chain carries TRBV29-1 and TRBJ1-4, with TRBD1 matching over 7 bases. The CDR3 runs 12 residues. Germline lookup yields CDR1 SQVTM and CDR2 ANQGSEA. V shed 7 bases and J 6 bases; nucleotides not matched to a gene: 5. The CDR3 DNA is TGCAGCGGCCTCGACAGGGATGAAAAACTGTTTTTT. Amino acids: CSGLDRDEKLFF.

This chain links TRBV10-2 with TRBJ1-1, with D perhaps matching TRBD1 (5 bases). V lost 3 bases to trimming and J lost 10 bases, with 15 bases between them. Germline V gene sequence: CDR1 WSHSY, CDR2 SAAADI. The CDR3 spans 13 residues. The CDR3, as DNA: TGCGCCAGCAGTGAAGGGACGGCGTGGACAGCTTTCTTT. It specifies CASSEGTAWTAFF.

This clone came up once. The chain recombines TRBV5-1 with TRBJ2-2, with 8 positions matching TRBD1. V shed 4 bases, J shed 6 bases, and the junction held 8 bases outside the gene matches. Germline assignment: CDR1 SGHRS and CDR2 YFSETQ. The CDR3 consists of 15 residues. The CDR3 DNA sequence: TGCGCCAGCAGCGTGGACAGGGCCGTACCCGGGGAGCTGTTTTTT. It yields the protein CASSVDRAVPGELFF.